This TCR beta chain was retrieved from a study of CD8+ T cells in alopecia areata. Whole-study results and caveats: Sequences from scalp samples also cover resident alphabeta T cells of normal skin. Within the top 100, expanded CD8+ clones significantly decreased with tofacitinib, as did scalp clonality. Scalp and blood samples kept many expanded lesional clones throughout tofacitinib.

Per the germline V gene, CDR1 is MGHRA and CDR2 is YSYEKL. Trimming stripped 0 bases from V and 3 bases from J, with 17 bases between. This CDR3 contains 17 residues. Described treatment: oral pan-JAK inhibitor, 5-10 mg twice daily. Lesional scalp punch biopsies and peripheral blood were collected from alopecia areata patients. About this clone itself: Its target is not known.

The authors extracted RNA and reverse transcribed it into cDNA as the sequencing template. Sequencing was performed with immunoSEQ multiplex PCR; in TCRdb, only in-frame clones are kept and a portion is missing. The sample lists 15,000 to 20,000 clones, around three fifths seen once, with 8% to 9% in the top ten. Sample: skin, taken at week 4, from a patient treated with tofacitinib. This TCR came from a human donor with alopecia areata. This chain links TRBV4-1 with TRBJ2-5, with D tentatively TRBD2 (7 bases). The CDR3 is CASSQDGGGLYEETQYF. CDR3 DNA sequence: TGCGCCAGCAGCCAAGATGGGGGGGGGCTATACGAAGAGACCCAGTACTTC.